This T cell receptor (beta chain) was retrieved from a study of tumor-infiltrating lymphocytes in primary liver carcinoma. The input was 450 to 500 ng total RNA; TCR beta cDNA was made from it with a constant-region primer. Three rounds of nested multiplex PCR with slightly modified ARM-PCR produced TCR beta libraries. Both of the initial two PCR rounds ran for roughly 11 cycles and employed TRBV1-TRBV30 forward primers alongside a C-beta reverse primer. TCRdb called the multiplex PCR reads again in MiXCR, with one record for every CDR3 protein. This table holds 99,000 or so distinct CDR3 sequences, about four fifths found once. The study co-extracted DNA and RNA from 20-30 mg of unsorted bulk tissue. CDR1 is MNHNS, CDR2 SASEGT, per germline. The CDR3 has 18 amino acids. V was cut by 4 bases and J by 0 bases, with 16 bases left in between.

The clonotype was recovered from a man aged 40-49 years with primary liver carcinoma and hepatitis B virus infection. Sequencing was performed on liver tumor tissue from sampling region 3. Subset of the sample: tumor region T3, left-lateral pole. The chain recombines TRBV6-1 with TRBJ2-6; D remains ambiguous. For the CDR3, the DNA is TGTGCCAGCAGTGGATGCAGGTGTCCTACCTCTGGGGCCAACGTCCTGACTTTC. Its protein product is CASSGCRCPTSGANVLTF.